These 12 T cell receptor beta chains were all obtained from the same sample, sequenced in a study of blood T cells in healthy people across ages (dated by TCRdb to the mid-2010s). Libraries were constructed by 5' RACE. This sample was sequenced with an Illumina HiSeq 2500. The second PCR ran for roughly 7 to 11 cycles and used a J-beta primer mix along with a sample-barcoded 5' primer. In-frame beta chains were kept once TCRdb had trimmed the public reads at Q25 with fastp and called clones with MiXCR. For every CDR3 protein sequence, its rows merge into one entry that carries the most common genes and DNA. The sample records fewer than 900,000 distinct CDR3 sequences, 30% to 45% of which are singletons. The biggest ten clones account for over 10% of the sample. Material for sequencing was blood. These receptors were collected from a man aged 18 to 30 in good health.

The V gene is TRBV7-2, the J gene TRBJ2-7; 8 positions agree with TRBD1. The germline gives CDR1 SGHTA, CDR2 FQGNSA. The CDR3 spans 14 residues. The junction had 7 bases not matched to a gene; V was cut back by 5 bases and J by 4 bases. This CDR3 reads CASSVAGQVYEQYF. For the CDR3, the DNA is TGTGCCAGCAGCGTTGCGGGACAGGTTTACGAGCAGTACTTC.

The gene calls are TRBV20-1 and TRBJ1-2; 8 nucleotides match TRBD1. The CDR3 spans 14 residues. CDR1 and CDR2 (germline): DFQATT, SNEGSKA (reference sequence). Unmatched junction bases numbered 5, after V lost 3 bases and J lost 2 bases. CDR3 amino acids: CSASRQGANYGYTF. CDR3 DNA: TGCAGTGCTAGTAGGCAGGGGGCGAACTATGGCTACACCTTC.

The J gene is TRBJ2-7, the V gene TRBV20-1; the D call may be TRBD1 or TRBD2 (5 bases each). The germline gives CDR1 DFQATT, CDR2 SNEGSKA (reference sequence). The CDR3 has 12 residues. The V gene lost 2 bases and the J gene lost 7 bases, with 12 bases spanning the gap. The CDR3 is CSARSGTLEQYF. Here the CDR3 DNA reads TGCAGTGCTAGATCCGGGACCCTAGAGCAGTACTTC.

The chain joins TRBV6-2 or TRBV6-3 to TRBJ2-2, with TRBD2 as a possible D gene (5 bases). Deletions cut 0 bases from V and 8 bases from J, with 13 bases between. The CDR3 consists of 15 residues. Germline assignment: CDR1 MNHEY and CDR2 SVGEGT. CDR3 amino acids: CASSYSNGESGELFF. CDR3 bases: TGTGCCAGCAGTTACTCGAACGGGGAGTCGGGGGAGCTGTTTTTT.

The chain is built from TRBV20-1 and TRBJ1-2, with D perhaps TRBD1 (5 bases). Germline V gene lookup returns CDR1 DFQATT and CDR2 SNEGSKA (reference sequence). The V gene lost 6 bases and the J gene lost 6 bases, with 17 bases spanning the gap. The CDR3 is 13 amino acids. For the CDR3, the DNA is TGCAGTGCCCTCGGTGTGCGGGGGGATGGCTACACCTTC. This codes for CSALGVRGDGYTF.

This clonotype occurred a few times. This chain joins TRBV7-2 and TRBJ2-3, with TRBD2 identical over 8 bases. J was trimmed by 3 bases and V by 6 bases; bases with no gene match: 8. This CDR3 spans 15 amino acids. Per the germline V gene, CDR1 is SGHTA and CDR2 is FQGNSA. DNA of the CDR3: TGTGCCAGCAGTCTGGAGCGGGGGAGGACAGATACGCAGTATTTT. Its translation: CASSLERGRTDTQYF.

CDR3 DNA sequence: TGTGCCAGCAGCTCCTGCCGGGCCCAAGGGACTGAAGCTTTCTTT. Protein: CASSSCRAQGTEAFF. The chain employs TRBV11-1 and TRBJ1-1; no firm D call. The CDR3 has 15 residues. The germline gives CDR1 SGHAT, CDR2 FQDESV (reference sequence). Deletions cut 4 bases from V and 5 bases from J, with 17 bases between.

Regarding this clonotype: Given a much more abundant clone one base away, this may be a read error. The rearrangement joins TRBV20-1 to TRBJ1-5; D not certain. The germline V gene encodes CDR1 DFQATT and CDR2 SNEGSKA (reference sequence). This CDR3 region has 14 residues. The CDR3 DNA follows: TGCAGTGCTGAGGCAGGCAATAGCAATCAGCCCCAGCGTTTT. This encodes CSAEAGNSNQPQRF.

The chain uses TRBV7-2 and TRBJ2-1; D possibly corresponds to TRBD2 (6 bases). The germline V gene has CDR1 SGHTA and CDR2 FQGNSA. V was trimmed by 5 bases and J by 13 bases, leaving 24 bases between them. The CDR3 loop spans 15 amino acids. CDR3 in DNA: TGTGCCAGCAGCGCCGCCGGGGGTTCGCGGCGGTTTCAGTTCTTC. This encodes CASSAAGGSRRFQFF.

The rearrangement links TRBV10-3 to TRBJ2-3; D is possibly TRBD1 (5 bases). V was trimmed by 0 bases and J by 0 bases, leaving 10 bases between them. This CDR3 is 16 amino acids long. Germline-derived CDR1 and CDR2 are ENHRY and SYGVKD. The CDR3 loop is CAISESQGPSTDTQYF. In DNA, the CDR3 is TGTGCCATCAGTGAGTCCCAGGGTCCCAGCACAGATACGCAGTATTTT.

This clonotype was seen ten or more times. The chain combines TRBV20-1 with TRBJ1-2, with D unclear. V was pared by 3 bases and J by 4 bases, with 9 bases between. The CDR3 has 12 amino acids. The germline gives CDR1 DFQATT, CDR2 SNEGSKA (reference sequence). CDR3 amino acids: CSASDTVYGYTF. The CDR3 DNA is TGCAGTGCTAGTGACACCGTCTATGGCTACACCTTC.

This clonotype was detected many times. The V and J genes are TRBV9 and TRBJ2-5, with D tentatively TRBD1 or TRBD2 (5 bases each). With 0 bases removed from V and 1 base from J, the gap between germline ends came to 10 bases. This CDR3 contains 15 residues. Germline loops: CDR1 SGDLS, CDR2 YYNGEE. CDR3 protein: CASSVAVGAQETQYF. CDR3 in DNA: TGTGCCAGCAGCGTAGCTGTCGGGGCCCAAGAGACCCAGTACTTC.